The clone carrying this T cell receptor beta chain has more than one count but fewer than ten. Alongside a J-beta primer mix, a sample-barcoded 5' primer served in a second PCR lasting about 7 to 11 cycles. TCRdb re-derived calls from the 5' RACE reads in MiXCR, one entry per CDR3 protein. The table lists some 760,000 distinct CDR3 sequences, roughly 25% of them singletons, with more than 3% in the top ten. This entry belongs to a study of blood T cells in healthy people across ages. This sample was also put to use in a study of T cells of mothers and their children.

This clonotype was sampled from a boy aged 5-17 years in good health. Sequences were obtained from blood.

The CDR3 is CSARDWGPGIQETQYF. The CDR3 region has the DNA TGCAGTGCTAGAGATTGGGGACCAGGAATACAAGAGACCCAGTACTTC. The J gene is TRBJ2-5, the V gene TRBV20-1; D might be TRBD1 or TRBD2, each matching 5 bases. The CDR3 has 16 residues. CDR1 DFQATT and CDR2 SNEGSKA come from the germline V gene (reference sequence). The V end was cut by 0 bases, the J end by 2 bases, with 16 bases between.